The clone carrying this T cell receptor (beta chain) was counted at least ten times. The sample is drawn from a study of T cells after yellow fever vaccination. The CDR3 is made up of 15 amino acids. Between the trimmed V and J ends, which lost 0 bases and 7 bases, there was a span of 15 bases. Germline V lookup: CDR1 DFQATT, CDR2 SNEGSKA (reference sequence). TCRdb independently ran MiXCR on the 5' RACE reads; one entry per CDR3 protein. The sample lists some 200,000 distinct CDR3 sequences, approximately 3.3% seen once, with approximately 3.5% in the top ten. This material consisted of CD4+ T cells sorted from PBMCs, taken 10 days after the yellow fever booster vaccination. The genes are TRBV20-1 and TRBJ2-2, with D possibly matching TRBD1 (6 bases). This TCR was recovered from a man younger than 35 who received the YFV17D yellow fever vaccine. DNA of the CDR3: TGCAGTGCTAGAGACTACAGGGCCCGGGGCGGGGAGCTGTTTTTT. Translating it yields CSARDYRARGGELFF.